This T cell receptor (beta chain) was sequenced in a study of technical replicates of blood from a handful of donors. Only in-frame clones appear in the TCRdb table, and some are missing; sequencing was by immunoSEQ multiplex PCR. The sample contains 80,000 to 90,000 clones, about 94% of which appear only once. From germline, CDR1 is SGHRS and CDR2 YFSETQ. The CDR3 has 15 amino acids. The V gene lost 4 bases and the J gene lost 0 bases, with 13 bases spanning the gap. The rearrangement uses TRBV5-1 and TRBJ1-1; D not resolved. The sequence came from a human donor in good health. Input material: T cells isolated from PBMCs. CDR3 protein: CASSPTAPMNTEAFF. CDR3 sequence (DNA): TGCGCCAGCAGCCCTACTGCACCCATGAACACTGAAGCTTTCTTT.